The sequence of this TCR beta chain was determined in a study of cytomegalovirus exposure and HLA in healthy donors. Findings and limits, study-wide: In vitro checks showed that a few CMV-associated chains really do target CMV antigens. It was in a later analysis that TCR association rates were seen to vary by HLA locus, highest for DRB1 and lowest for HLA-C.

The PCR was carried out with 60 Vbeta primers and 13 Jbeta primers. In the source study's methods: Later, 75 million to 100 million unique TCR beta chains were counted in an analysis, and some 11 million of them were shared. Clones were read by immunoSEQ multiplex PCR, and TCRdb kept only the in-frame ones, dropping some. V and J calls and clone size follow that table, whereas D and trimming were derived from the DNA. The table lists about 160,000 clones, with over 1% in the top ten. On this clone: Antigen specificity is unknown.

This CDR3 comprises 15 residues. Per the germline V gene, CDR1 is SGHRS and CDR2 is YFSETQ. V dropped 3 bases and J dropped 4 bases, with 17 bases sitting between them. The V and J genes are TRBV5-1 and TRBJ2-7; maybe TRBD1 (8 bases). The sequencing input was PBMCs. This receptor was taken from a woman aged 55-70 years in good health and CMV-seronegative. CDR3 DNA: TGCGCCAGCAGCTCGACAGGGGAGGGGATTTACGAGCAGTACTTC. Amino acid sequence: CASSSTGEGIYEQYF.